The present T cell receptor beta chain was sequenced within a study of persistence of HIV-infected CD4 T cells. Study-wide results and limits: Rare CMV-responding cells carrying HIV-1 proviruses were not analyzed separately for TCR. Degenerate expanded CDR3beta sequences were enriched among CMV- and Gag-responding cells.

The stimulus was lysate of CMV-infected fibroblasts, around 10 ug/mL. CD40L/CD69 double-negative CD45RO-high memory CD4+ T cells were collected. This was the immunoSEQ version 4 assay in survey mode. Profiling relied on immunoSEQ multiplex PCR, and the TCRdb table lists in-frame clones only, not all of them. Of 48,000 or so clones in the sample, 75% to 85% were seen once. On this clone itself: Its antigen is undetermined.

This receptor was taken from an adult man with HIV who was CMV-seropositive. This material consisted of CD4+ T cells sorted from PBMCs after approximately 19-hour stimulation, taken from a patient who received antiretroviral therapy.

The CDR3 nucleotides read TGCAGCGTTCTCGGACAGGGCAGCTCCTACGAGCAGTACTTC. Residues: CSVLGQGSSYEQYF. The rearrangement uses TRBV29-1 and TRBJ2-7, with 8 bases fitting TRBD1. Germline CDR1 and CDR2: SQVTM and ANQGSEA. V lost 5 bases and J lost 0; bases outside the gene matches: 6. This CDR3 has 14 residues.